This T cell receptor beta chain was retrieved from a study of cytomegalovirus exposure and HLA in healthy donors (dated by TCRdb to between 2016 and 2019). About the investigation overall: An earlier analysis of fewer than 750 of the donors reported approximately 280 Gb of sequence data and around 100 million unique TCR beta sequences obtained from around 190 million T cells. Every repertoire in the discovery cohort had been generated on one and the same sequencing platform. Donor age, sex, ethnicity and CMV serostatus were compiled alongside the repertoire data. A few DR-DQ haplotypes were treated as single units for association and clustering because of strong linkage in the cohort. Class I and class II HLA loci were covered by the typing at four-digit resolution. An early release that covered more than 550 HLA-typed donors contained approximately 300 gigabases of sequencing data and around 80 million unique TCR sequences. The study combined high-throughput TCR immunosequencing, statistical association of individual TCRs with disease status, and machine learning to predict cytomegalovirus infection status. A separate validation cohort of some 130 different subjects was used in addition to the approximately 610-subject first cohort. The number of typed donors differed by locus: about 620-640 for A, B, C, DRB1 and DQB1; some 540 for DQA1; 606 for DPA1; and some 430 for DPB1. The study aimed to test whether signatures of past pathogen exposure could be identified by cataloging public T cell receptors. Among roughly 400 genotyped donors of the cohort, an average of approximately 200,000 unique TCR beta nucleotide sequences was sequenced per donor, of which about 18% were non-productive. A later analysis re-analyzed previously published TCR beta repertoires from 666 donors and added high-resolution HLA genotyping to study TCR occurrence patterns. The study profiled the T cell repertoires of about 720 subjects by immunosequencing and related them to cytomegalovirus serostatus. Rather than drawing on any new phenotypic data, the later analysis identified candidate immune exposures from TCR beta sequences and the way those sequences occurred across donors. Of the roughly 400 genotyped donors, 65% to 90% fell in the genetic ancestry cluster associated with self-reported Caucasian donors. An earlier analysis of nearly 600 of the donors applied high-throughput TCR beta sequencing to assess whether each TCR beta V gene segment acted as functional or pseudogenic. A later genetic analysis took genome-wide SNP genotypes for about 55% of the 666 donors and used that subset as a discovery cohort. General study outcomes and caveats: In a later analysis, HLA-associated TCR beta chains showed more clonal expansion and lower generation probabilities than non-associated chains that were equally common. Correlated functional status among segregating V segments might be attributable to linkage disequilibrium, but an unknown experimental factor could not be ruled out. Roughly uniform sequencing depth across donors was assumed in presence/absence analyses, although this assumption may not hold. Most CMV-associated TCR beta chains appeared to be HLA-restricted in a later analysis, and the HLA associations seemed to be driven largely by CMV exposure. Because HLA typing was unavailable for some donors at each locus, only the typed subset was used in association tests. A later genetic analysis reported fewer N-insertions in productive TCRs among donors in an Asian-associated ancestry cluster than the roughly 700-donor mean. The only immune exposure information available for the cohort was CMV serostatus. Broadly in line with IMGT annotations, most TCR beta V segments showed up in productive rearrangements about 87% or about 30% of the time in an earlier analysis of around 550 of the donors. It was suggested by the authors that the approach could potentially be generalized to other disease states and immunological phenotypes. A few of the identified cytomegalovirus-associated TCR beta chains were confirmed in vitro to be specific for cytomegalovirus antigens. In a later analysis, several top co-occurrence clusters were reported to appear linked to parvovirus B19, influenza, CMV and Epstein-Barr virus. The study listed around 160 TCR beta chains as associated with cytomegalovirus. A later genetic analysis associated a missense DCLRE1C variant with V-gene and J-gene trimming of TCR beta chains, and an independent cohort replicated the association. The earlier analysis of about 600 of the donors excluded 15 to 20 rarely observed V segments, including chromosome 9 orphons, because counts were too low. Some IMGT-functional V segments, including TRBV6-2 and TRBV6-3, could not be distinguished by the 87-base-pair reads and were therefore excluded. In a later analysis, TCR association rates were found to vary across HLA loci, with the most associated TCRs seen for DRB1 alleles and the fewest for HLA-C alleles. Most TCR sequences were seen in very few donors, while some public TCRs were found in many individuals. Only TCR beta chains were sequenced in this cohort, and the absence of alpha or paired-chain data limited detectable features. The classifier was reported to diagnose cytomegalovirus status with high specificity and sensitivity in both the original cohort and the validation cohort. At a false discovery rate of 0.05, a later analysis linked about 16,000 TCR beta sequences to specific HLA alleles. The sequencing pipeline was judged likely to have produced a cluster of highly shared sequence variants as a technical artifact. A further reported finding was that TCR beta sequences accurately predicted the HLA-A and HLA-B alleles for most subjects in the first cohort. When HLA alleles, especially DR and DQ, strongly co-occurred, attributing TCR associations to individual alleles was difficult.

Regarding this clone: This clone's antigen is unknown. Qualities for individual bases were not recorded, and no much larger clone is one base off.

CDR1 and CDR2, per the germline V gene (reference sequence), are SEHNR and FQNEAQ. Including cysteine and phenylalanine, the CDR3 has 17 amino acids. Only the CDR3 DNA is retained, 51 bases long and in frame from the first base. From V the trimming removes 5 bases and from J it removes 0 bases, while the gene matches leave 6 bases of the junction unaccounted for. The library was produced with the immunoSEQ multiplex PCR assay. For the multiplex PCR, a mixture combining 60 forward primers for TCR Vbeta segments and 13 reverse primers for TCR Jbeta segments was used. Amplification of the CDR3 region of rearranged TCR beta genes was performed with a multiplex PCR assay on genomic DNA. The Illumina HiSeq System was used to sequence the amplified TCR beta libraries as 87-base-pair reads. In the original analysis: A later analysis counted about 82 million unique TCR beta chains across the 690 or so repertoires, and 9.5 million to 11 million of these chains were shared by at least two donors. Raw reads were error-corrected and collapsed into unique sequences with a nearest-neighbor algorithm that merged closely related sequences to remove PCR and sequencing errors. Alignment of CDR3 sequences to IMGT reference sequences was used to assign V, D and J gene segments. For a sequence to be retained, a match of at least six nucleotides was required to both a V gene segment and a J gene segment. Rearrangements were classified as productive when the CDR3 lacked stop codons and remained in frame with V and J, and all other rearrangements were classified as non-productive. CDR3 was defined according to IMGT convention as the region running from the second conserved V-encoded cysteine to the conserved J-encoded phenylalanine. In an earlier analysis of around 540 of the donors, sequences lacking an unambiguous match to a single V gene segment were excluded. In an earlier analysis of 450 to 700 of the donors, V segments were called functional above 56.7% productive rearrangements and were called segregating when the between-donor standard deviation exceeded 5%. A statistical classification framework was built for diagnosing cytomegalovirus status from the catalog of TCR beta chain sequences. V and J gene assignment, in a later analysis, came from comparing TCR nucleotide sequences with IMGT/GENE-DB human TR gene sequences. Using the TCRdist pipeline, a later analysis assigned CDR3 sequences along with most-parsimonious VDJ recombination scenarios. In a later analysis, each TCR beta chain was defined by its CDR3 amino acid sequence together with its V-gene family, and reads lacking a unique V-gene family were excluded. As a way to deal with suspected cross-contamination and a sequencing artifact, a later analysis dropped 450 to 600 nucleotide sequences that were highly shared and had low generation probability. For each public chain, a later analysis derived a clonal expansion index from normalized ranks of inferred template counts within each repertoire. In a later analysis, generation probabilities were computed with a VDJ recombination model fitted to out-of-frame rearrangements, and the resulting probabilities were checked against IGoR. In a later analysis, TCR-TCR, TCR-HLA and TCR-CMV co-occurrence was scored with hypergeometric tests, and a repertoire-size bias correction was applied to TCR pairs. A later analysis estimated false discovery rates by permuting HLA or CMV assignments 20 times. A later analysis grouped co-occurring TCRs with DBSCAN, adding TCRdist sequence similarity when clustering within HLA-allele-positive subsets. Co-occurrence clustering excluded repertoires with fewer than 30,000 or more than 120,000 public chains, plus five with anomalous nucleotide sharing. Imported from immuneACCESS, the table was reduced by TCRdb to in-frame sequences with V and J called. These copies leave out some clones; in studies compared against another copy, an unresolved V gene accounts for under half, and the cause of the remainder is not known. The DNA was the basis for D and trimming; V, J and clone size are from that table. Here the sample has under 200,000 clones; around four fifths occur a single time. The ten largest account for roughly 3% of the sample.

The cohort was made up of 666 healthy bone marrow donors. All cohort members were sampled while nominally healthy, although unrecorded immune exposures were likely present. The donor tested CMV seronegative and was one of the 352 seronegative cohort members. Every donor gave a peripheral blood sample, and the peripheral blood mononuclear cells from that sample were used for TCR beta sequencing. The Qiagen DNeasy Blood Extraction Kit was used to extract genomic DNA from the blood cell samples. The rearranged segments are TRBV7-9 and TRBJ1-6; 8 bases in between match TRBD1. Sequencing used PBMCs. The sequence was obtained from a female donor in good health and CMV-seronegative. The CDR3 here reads CASSAQGDGSYNSPLHF. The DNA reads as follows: TGTGCCAGCAGCGCACAGGGGGACGGCTCCTATAATTCACCCCTCCACTTT. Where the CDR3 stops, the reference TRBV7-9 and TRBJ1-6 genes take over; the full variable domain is DTGVSQNPRHKITKRGQNVTFRCDPISEHNRLYWYRQTLGQGPEFLTYFQNEAQLEKSRLLSDRFSAERPKGSFSTLEIQRTEQGDSAMYLCASSAQGDGSYNSPLHFGNGTRLTVT.